A single sample gave rise to the 30 T cell receptor beta chains below, sequenced in a study of cytomegalovirus exposure and HLA in healthy donors. PCR involved 60 Vbeta and 13 Jbeta primers. The assay was immunoSEQ multiplex PCR, and TCRdb's table has in-frame clones only and misses some. Counted here are about 180,000 clones, 80% to 85% occurring once; the ten biggest clones make up roughly 1%. Sequenced sample: PBMCs. The receptors were sampled from a man aged 25-40 years in good health and CMV-seronegative.

The chain joins TRBV6-5 to TRBJ1-1; 7 nucleotides match TRBD1. With 5 bases clipped from V and 8 bases from J, the junction kept 5 bases outside the gene matches. Germline CDR1 reads MNHEY; CDR2 reads SVGAGI. The CDR3 contains 12 residues. The CDR3 region is CASSVLQGEAFF. The CDR3 coding sequence is TGTGCCAGCAGTGTTCTACAGGGGGAAGCTTTCTTT.

This rearrangement joins TRBV6-5 to TRBJ2-2; 12 nucleotides align to TRBD1. Per the germline V gene, CDR1 is MNHEY and CDR2 is SVGAGI. J was trimmed by 6 bases and V by 6 bases; bases with no gene match: 2. The CDR3 runs to 14 residues. The CDR3 DNA sequence: TGTGCCAGCAGCCGGGACAGGGGGCCCGGGGAGCTGTTTTTT. This codes for CASSRDRGPGELFF.

With regard to this clone: Relative to the germline gene, one junction end is altered; a read error may explain this. The chain uses TRBV18 and TRBJ1-5; D not certain. The CDR3 runs 15 residues. Germline V gene lookup returns CDR1 KGHSH and CDR2 LQKENI. The CDR3 nucleotides are TGTGCCGGCTCACCACTGGCGGATAGCAATCAGCCCCAGCATTTT. This gives the protein CAGSPLADSNQPQHF.

This chain joins TRBV19 and TRBJ2-1, with 9 bases aligning to TRBD1. This CDR3 comprises 19 residues. Per germline, CDR1 LNHDA and CDR2 SQIVND (reference sequence). V shed 2 bases, J shed 0 bases, and the junction held 11 bases outside the gene matches. The CDR3: CASSIRGTGQLSSYNEQFF. The CDR3 DNA reads TGTGCCAGTAGTATACGGGGGACAGGGCAGCTGTCCTCCTACAATGAGCAGTTCTTC.

Concerning this clone itself: An end of the junction does not agree with germline; a read error may underlie this. This chain joins TRBV7-9 and TRBJ2-7, with 9 nucleotides matching TRBD1. The germline gives CDR1 SEHNR, CDR2 FQNEAQ (reference sequence). This CDR3 region has 14 residues. The CDR3 reads CSSSLRQGAYEQYF. The CDR3 DNA sequence: TGTTCCAGCAGCTTAAGACAGGGGGCCTACGAGCAGTACTTC.

The chain recombines TRBV11-2 with TRBJ2-1; 10 bases align to TRBD2. V lost 5 bases and J lost 0; bases outside the gene matches: 10. This CDR3 is 18 amino acids long. CDR1 and CDR2 from the germline V gene are SGHAT and FQNNGV. In DNA form, the CDR3 reads TGTGCCAGCAGCCCCCGCATAGCGGGAGGTTCCTCCTACAATGAGCAGTTCTTC. Translation gives CASSPRIAGGSSYNEQFF.

This chain joins TRBV5-1 and TRBJ2-1; 7 bases align to TRBD2. The germline V gene encodes CDR1 SGHRS and CDR2 YFSETQ. The CDR3 length is 15 residues. V shed 4 bases, J shed 4 bases, and the junction held 8 bases outside the gene matches. The DNA of the CDR3 is TGCGCCAGCAGCCAGTTTGGGCGGGGGTACAATGAGCAGTTCTTC. Translating it yields CASSQFGRGYNEQFF.

The V and J genes are TRBV2 and TRBJ2-3, with 7 bases fitting TRBD1. The CDR3 runs 15 residues. Germline V gene data show CDR1 as SNHLY and CDR2 as FYNNEI. V lost 6 bases, J lost 2 bases, and 8 bases stayed unmatched. Written as DNA, the CDR3 is TGTGCCAGCAGCACCCGGGACAGACTCACAGATACGCAGTATTTT. Encoded protein: CASSTRDRLTDTQYF.

The rearrangement links TRBV5-1 to TRBJ2-3; D is unclear. Trimming cost V 0 bases and J 2 bases, with 7 bases left between them. The CDR3 spans 14 residues. Per the germline V gene, CDR1 is SGHRS and CDR2 is YFSETQ. CDR3 in DNA: TGCGCCAGCAGCTTGGCCCAGGACACAGATACGCAGTATTTT. Translated: CASSLAQDTDTQYF.

This clone was detected only a few times. The chain links TRBV4-1 to TRBJ1-5; 9 nucleotides agree with TRBD1. V was clipped by 4 bases and J by 8 bases; unmatched bases: 24. Germline V gene lookup returns CDR1 MGHRA and CDR2 YSYEKL. This CDR3 is built from 20 residues. The CDR3 sequence: CASSPSPHTSPQGALEPQHF. CDR3 DNA: TGCGCCAGCAGCCCCTCGCCTCACACATCCCCACAGGGGGCTTTGGAGCCCCAGCATTTT.

This rearrangement joins TRBV12-5 to TRBJ2-7; D gene unclear. The CDR3 spans 14 residues. V lost 1 base to trimming and J lost 1 base, with 8 bases between them. In germline, CDR1 is LGHNT, CDR2 FRNRAP. CDR3 coding DNA: TGTGCTAGTGGTTTGGACACATGGTCCTACGAGCAGTACTTC. This sequence encodes CASGLDTWSYEQYF.

The rearrangement links TRBV5-4 to TRBJ2-5; TRBD1 matches 8 bases. Unmatched junction bases numbered 4, after V lost 5 bases and J lost 4 bases. The CDR3 length is 13 residues. CDR1 and CDR2 from the germline V gene are SGHNT and YYREEE (reference sequence). The CDR3 loop is CASSRTGGETQYF. CDR3 in DNA: TGTGCCAGCAGTCGTACAGGGGGAGAGACCCAGTACTTC.

This clone came up once. The chain is built from TRBV6-4 and TRBJ2-5; D remains ambiguous. Trimming removed 6 bases from V and 4 bases from J, with 12 bases in between. Germline-derived CDR1 and CDR2 are MRHNA and SNTAGT. The CDR3 has 13 amino acids. The CDR3 here is CASSSTYGETQYF. As DNA, the CDR3 is TGTGCCAGCAGCTCTACCTACGGAGAGACCCAGTACTTC.

This clone was seen a few times. This chain joins TRBV4-3 and TRBJ1-2, with 8 nucleotides matching TRBD1. CDR3 length: 13 amino acids. Germline CDR1 is LGHNA and CDR2 is YSLEER. J gave up 13 bases and V 2 bases, and 9 bases lay outside the gene matches. As DNA, the CDR3 is TGCGCCAGCAGCCAACAACCGGACAGGGCGGGCACCTTC. Protein product: CASSQQPDRAGTF.

The V call is TRBV29-1, the J call TRBJ2-7; 9 bases are shared with TRBD1. Germline V CDR1 and CDR2: SQVTM, ANQGSEA. Trimming cost V 7 bases and J 6 bases; bases outside gene matches: 7. The CDR3 runs to 12 residues. CDR3 DNA sequence: TGCAGCGCCGGACAGGGGTTATGCGAGCAGTACTTC. This codes for CSAGQGLCEQYF.

This clone has just a few counts. This rearrangement joins TRBV29-1 to TRBJ2-2; tentatively, D is TRBD2 (6 bases). The ends were cut back, 3 bases at V and 1 base at J, with 15 bases in the middle. This CDR3 is 16 amino acids long. Germline V lookup: CDR1 SQVTM, CDR2 ANQGSEA. In DNA form, the CDR3 reads TGCAGCGTTGAGTTACCCCGGGACTGGAACACCGGGGAGCTGTTTTTT. Protein product: CSVELPRDWNTGELFF.

The genes are TRBV29-1 and TRBJ2-5, with 9 bases fitting TRBD1. Near its end, the DNA agrees better with TRBJ2-7, so the J call may be wrong. This CDR3 is 12 amino acids long. Germline V lookup: CDR1 SQVTM, CDR2 ANQGSEA. The CDR3 DNA is TGCAGCGTTCGACAGGGGGCCTACGAGCAGTACTTC. Amino acid sequence: CSVRQGAYEQYF.

The rearrangement joins TRBV19 to TRBJ1-2, with D possibly being TRBD1 (6 bases). The CDR3 covers 14 residues. Trimming removed 3 bases at V and 3 bases at J, with 11 bases between. From germline, CDR1 is LNHDA and CDR2 SQIVND (reference sequence). CDR3 sequence: CASSMRGGDYGYTF. In nucleotides, the CDR3 is TGTGCCAGTAGTATGAGGGGGGGGGACTATGGCTACACCTTC.

With respect to this clone: One junction end does not reproduce the germline sequence, and a read error may be involved. The CDR3 protein is CASSLHPGESSEQYF. The CDR3 DNA sequence: TGTGCCAGCAGCTTACATCCGGGTGAATCCTCCGAGCAGTACTTC. This sequence joins TRBV7-3 and TRBJ2-7; D gene uncertain. The germline CDR1 and CDR2 sequences are SGHTA and FQGTGA. The CDR3 extends over 15 amino acids.

The genes are TRBV5-5 and TRBJ1-2; TRBD1 matches at 7 bases. V shed 4 bases and J 3 bases; nucleotides not matched to a gene: 6. The CDR3 loop spans 14 amino acids. Germline V gene sequence: CDR1 SGHKS, CDR2 YYEKEE (reference sequence). The DNA of the CDR3 is TGTGCCAGCAGCCGGGGAGACAGGGACTATGGCTACACCTTC. This encodes CASSRGDRDYGYTF.

This clone was observed a few times. The J gene is TRBJ2-4, the V gene TRBV5-1, with 11 nucleotides matching TRBD1. The CDR3 extends over 16 amino acids. Looked up from germline, CDR1 is SGHRS and CDR2 is YFSETQ. Trimming at V came to 4 bases and at J to 5 bases, leaving 8 bases not matched to a gene. The CDR3 DNA reads as TGCGCCAGCAGCCCGGGGGACAGGGGGGTCCAAAACATTCAGTACTTC. Amino acid sequence: CASSPGDRGVQNIQYF. The full variable domain, rest sourced from reference TRBV5-1 and TRBJ2-4, is KAGVTQTPRYLIKTRGQQVTLSCSPISGHRSVSWYQQTPGQGLQFLFEYFSETQRNKGNFPGRFSGRQFSNSRSEMNVSTLELGDSALYLCASSPGDRGVQNIQYFGAGTRLSVL.

The chain joins TRBV28 to TRBJ2-7, with a weak D call TRBD2 (5 bases). Germline V gene lookup returns CDR1 MDHEN and CDR2 SYDVKM. The CDR3 is made up of 14 amino acids. Trimming took off 6 bases at V and 5 bases at J, with 17 bases between the two ends. The CDR3 DNA sequence: TGTGCCAGCAGCGGGTGGGAGCATGAGCACGAGCAGTACTTC. This translates into CASSGWEHEHEQYF. The variable domain in full, with the rest retrieved from reference TRBV28 and TRBJ2-7, is DVKVTQSSRYLVKRTGEKVFLECVQDMDHENMFWYRQDPGLGLRLIYFSYDVKMKEKGDIPEGYSVSREKKERFSLILESASTNQTSMYLCASSGWEHEHEQYFGPGTRLTVT.

The V and J genes are TRBV9 and TRBJ1-2, with no clear D. The CDR3 has 12 residues. V dropped 2 bases and J dropped 8 bases, with 10 bases sitting between them. Germline V gene data show CDR1 as SGDLS and CDR2 as YYNGEE. For the CDR3, the DNA is TGTGCCAGCAGCGTTTTCGCGGGGGGCTACACCTTC. This gives the protein CASSVFAGGYTF.

The chain couples TRBV15 to TRBJ2-2; TRBD2 matches at 11 bases. CDR1 and CDR2 from the germline V gene are LNHNV and YYDKDF (reference sequence). The junction had 3 bases not matched to a gene; V was cut back by 3 bases and J by 6 bases. This CDR3 is 15 amino acids long. CDR3 region: CATSRQLAGAGELFF. The DNA for the CDR3 is TGTGCCACCAGCAGGCAACTAGCGGGGGCCGGGGAGCTGTTTTTT.

This clone was seen a few times. The V and J genes are TRBV27 and TRBJ1-2, with 9 bases identical to TRBD1. J lost 4 bases, V lost 3 bases, and 0 bases had no gene match. This CDR3 is built from 13 residues. The germline gives CDR1 MNHEY, CDR2 SMNVEV (reference sequence). The CDR3 sequence is CASSLTGGYGYTF. CDR3 coding DNA: TGTGCCAGCAGTTTGACAGGGGGCTATGGCTACACCTTC.

J is TRBJ1-2 and V is TRBV2; D possibly corresponds to TRBD1 (6 bases). CDR3 length equals 11 residues. Germline V gives CDR1 SNHLY, CDR2 FYNNEI. Trimming cost V 8 bases and J 8 bases, with 12 bases left between them. The CDR3 nucleotides read TGTGCCAGCCCAGGGGAAAGCGGCTACACCTTC. Translated: CASPGESGYTF.

The genes are TRBV30 and TRBJ1-3, with TRBD1 matching 7 bases. V lost 2 bases, J lost 0 bases, and 4 bases stayed unmatched. This CDR3 region has 15 residues. Per germline, CDR1 GTSNPN and CDR2 SVGIG (reference sequence). The CDR3 DNA reads as TGTGCCTGGAGTAAGGGACAGTTCTCTGGAAACACCATATATTTT. As protein: CAWSKGQFSGNTIYF. Drawing the rest from reference TRBV30 and TRBJ1-3, the complete variable domain is SQTIHQWPATLVQPVGSPLSLECTVEGTSNPNLYWYRQAAGRGLQLLFYSVGIGQISSEVPQNLSASRPQDRQFILSSKKLLLSDSGFYLCAWSKGQFSGNTIYFGEGSWLTVV.

The J gene is TRBJ2-5, the V gene TRBV7-3, with D unresolved. Germline CDR1 and CDR2: SGHTA and FQGTGA. The CDR3 extends over 13 amino acids. V was trimmed by 4 bases and J by 1 base, leaving 7 bases between them. CDR3 DNA: TGTGCCAGCAGCTCCGGAGCCCAAGAGACCCAGTACTTC. Translating it yields CASSSGAQETQYF.

This chain connects TRBV21-1 to TRBJ1-6; the D call TRBD1 from the table was never checked on the DNA. TRBV21-1 is tagged as a pseudogene. CDR3 size: 16 residues. The CDR3 DNA is TGTGCCAGCAGCACCCGAGGGGGTATACATAATTCATCCCTCCACTTT. Residues: CASSTRGGIHNSSLHF.

This sequence joins TRBV5-8 and TRBJ2-1, with D perhaps TRBD2 (5 bases). Germline CDR1 reads SGHTS; CDR2 reads YDEGEE. The CDR3 contains 15 residues. Trimming removed 4 bases at V and 5 bases at J, with 16 bases between. CDR3 nucleotides: TGTGCCAGCAGCCCACAGCGGAATTGGAACAATGAGCAGTTCTTC. Protein sequence: CASSPQRNWNNEQFF.